This TCR beta chain was identified in a study of immune heterogeneity within non-small cell lung tumors. The CDR3 is 15 residues long. CDR1 DFQATT and CDR2 SNEGSKA come from the germline V gene (reference sequence). Template input, which was bulk tumor genomic DNA, totaled roughly 590 ng per sample. Several biopsies per primary tumor were taken during surgery, spaced as far apart as possible. Patients with untreated, newly diagnosed non-small cell lung cancer underwent curative surgery. Multiplex PCR amplified the TCR beta CDR3 region. Its first round ran for around 10 cycles with 32 V and 13 J primers. TCRdb reprocessed the multiplex PCR reads with MiXCR, giving one entry per CDR3 protein. Here the sample spans around 15,000 distinct CDR3 sequences, 28% being singletons. In its sample, this clonotype ranks as medium-sized.

The J gene is TRBJ2-3, the V gene TRBV20-1; the match to TRBD2 covers 8 bases. Input material: lung tumor tissue. The receptor was isolated from a man aged 35 to 55 with non-small cell lung cancer. The CDR3 DNA reads TGCGGATCCAACCCTTTAGCGGGACACACAGATACGCAGTATTTT. It is translated as CGSNPLAGHTDTQYF.